This T cell receptor (beta chain) is from a study of T cell repertoires in cytomegalovirus infection. Each CDR3 protein is one row after TCRdb ran MiXCR on the reads. The sample holds 680,000 or so distinct CDR3 sequences, 35% seen once. V was pared by 0 bases and J by 1 base, with 3 bases of the junction left unmatched. From germline, CDR1 is DFQATT and CDR2 SNEGSKA (reference sequence). CDR3 size: 15 residues. This clonotype originated in a human donor in good health (CMV status not recorded). Some clones in this sample may be carry-over from other donors' samples. The V call is TRBV20-1, the J call TRBJ1-5; 7 bases are a match to TRBD1. Sequencing was carried out using PBMCs. CDR3 residues: CSARDPGGSNQPQHF. For the CDR3, the DNA is TGCAGTGCTAGAGATCCAGGGGGAAGCAATCAGCCCCAGCATTTT.